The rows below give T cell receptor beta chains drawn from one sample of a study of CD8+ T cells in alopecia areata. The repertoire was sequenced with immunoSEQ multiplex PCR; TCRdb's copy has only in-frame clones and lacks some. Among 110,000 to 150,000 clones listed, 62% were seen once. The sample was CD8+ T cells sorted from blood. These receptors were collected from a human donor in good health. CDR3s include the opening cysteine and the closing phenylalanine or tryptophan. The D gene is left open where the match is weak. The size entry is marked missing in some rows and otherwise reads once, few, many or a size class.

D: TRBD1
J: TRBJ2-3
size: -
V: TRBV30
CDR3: CACNPQGLGTDTQYF
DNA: TGTGCCTGCAACCCACAGGGGCTCGGGACAGATACGCAGTATTTT

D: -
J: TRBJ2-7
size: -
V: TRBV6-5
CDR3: CASSYLHGYEQYF
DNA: TGTGCCAGCAGTTACCTTCACGGGTACGAGCAGTACTTC

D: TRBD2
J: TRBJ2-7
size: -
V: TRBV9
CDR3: CASSDSSGYEQYF
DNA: TGTGCCAGCAGCGACTCTAGCGGCTACGAGCAGTACTTC

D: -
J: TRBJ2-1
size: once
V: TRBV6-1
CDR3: CASRGYNEQFF
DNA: TGTGCCAGCAGGGGTTACAATGAGCAGTTCTTC

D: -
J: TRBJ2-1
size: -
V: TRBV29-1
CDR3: CSVERDEQFF
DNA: TGCAGCGTTGAAAGGGATGAGCAGTTCTTC

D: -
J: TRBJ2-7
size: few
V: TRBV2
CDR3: CASSEQGHSLWQYF
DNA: TGTGCCAGCAGTGAACAGGGCCACTCTCTATGGCAGTACTTC

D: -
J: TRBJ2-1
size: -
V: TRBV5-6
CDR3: CASSSLAYNEQFF
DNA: TGTGCCAGCAGTTCACTGGCGTACAATGAGCAGTTCTTC

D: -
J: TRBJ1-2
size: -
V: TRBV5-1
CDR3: CASSPVPNYGYTF
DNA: TGCGCCAGCAGCCCGGTACCTAACTATGGCTACACCTTC

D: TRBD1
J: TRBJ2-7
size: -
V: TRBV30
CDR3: CAWSAGTGSYEQYF
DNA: TGTGCCTGGAGCGCCGGGACAGGGTCATACGAGCAGTACTTC

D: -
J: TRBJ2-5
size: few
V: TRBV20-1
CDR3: CSAGVQETQYF
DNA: TGCAGTGCGGGAGTCCAGGAGACCCAGTACTTC

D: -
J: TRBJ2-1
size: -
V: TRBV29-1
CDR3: CSVGGVLSYNEQFF
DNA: TGCAGCGTTGGGGGTGTTCTCTCCTACAATGAGCAGTTCTTC

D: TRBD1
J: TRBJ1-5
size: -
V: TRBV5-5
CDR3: CASSLQGAHQPQHF
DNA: TGTGCCAGCAGCTTACAGGGGGCCCATCAGCCCCAGCATTTT

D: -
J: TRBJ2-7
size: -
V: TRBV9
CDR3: CASSAGSSSSYEQYF
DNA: TGTGCCAGCAGCGCCGGGAGTTCGTCCTCCTACGAGCAGTACTTC

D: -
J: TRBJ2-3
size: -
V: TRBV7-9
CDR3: CASSPGPLDTQYF
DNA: TGTGCCAGCAGCCCCGGGCCCTTAGATACGCAGTATTTT

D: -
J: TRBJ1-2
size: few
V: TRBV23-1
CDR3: CASSQPLNYGYTF
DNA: TGCGCCAGCAGTCAACCCCTGAACTATGGCTACACCTTC

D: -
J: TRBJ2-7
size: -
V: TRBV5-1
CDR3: CASSGESYYEQYF
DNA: TGCGCCAGCAGTGGGGAATCTTACTACGAGCAGTACTTC

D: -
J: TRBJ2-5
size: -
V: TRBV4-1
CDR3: CASSYSFNLAEETQYF
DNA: TGCGCCAGCAGCTACTCCTTCAATTTAGCGGAAGAGACCCAGTACTTC

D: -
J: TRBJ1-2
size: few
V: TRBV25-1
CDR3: CASSEALQMGGYTF
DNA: TGTGCCAGCAGTGAGGCGCTCCAGATGGGTGGCTACACCTTC

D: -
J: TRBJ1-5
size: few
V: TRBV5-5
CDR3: CASHNSGEQPQHF
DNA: TGTGCCAGCCATAACTCGGGGGAACAGCCCCAGCATTTT

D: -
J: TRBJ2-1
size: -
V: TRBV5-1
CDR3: CASSLGLADSSYNEQFF
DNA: TGCGCCAGCAGCTTGGGTCTGGCGGATAGCTCCTACAATGAGCAGTTCTTC

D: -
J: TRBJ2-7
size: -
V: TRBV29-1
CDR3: CSVESPSSYEQYF
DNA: TGCAGCGTTGAATCCCCGAGCTCCTACGAGCAGTACTTC

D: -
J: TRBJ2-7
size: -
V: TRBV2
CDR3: CASGGTVTYEQYF
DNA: TGTGCCAGCGGAGGGACCGTCACCTACGAGCAGTACTTC

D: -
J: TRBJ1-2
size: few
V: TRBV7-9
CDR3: CASSLDESYYGYTF
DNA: TGTGCCAGCAGCTTAGATGAGTCCTACTATGGCTACACCTTC

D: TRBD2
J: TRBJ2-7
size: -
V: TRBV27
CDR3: CASSLIQRGAYEQYF
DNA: TGTGCCAGCAGTTTAATCCAGCGGGGGGCCTACGAGCAGTACTTC

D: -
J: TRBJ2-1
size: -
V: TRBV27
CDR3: CASSGTRYNEQFF
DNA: TGTGCCAGCAGCGGGACACGCTACAATGAGCAGTTCTTC

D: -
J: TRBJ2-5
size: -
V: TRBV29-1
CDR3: CSVETPSIGAQETQYF
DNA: TGCAGCGTTGAAACCCCTAGTATAGGGGCACAAGAGACCCAGTACTTC

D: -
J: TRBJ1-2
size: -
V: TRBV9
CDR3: CASSEGGGVYGYTF
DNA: TGTGCCAGCAGCGAGGGTGGTGGAGTCTATGGCTACACCTTC

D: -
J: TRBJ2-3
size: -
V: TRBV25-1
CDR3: CASSEFGRGVSTDTQYF
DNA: TGTGCCAGCAGTGAATTCGGCAGGGGGGTGAGCACAGATACGCAGTATTTT

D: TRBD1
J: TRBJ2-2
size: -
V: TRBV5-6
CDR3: CASVQGVNTGELFF
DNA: TGTGCCAGCGTACAGGGGGTGAACACCGGGGAGCTGTTTTTT

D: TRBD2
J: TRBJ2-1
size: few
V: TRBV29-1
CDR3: CSVEDLAGARIDNEQFF
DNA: TGCAGCGTTGAAGATCTAGCGGGAGCCCGGATAGACAATGAGCAGTTCTTC

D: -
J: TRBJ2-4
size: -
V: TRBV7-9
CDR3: CASLREGAKNIQYF
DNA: TGTGCCAGCCTGAGGGAAGGGGCCAAAAACATTCAGTACTTC

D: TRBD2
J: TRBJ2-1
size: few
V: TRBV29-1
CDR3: CSVGGLAGVRYNEQFF
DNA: TGCAGCGTTGGGGGACTAGCGGGAGTGAGATACAATGAGCAGTTCTTC

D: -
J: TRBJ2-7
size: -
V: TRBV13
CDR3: CASSFTGLAYEQYF
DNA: TGTGCCAGCAGCTTTACGGGGCTAGCCTACGAGCAGTACTTC

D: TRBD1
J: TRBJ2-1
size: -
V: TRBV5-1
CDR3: CASSTRQGSNEQFF
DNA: TGCGCCAGCAGCACCCGACAGGGATCCAATGAGCAGTTCTTC

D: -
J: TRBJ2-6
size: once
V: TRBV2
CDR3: CASSEGASGANVLTF
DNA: TGTGCCAGCAGTGAAGGGGCCTCTGGGGCCAACGTCCTGACTTTC

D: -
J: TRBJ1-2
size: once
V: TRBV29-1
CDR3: CSVEGKGNVPSGNYGYTF
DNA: TGCAGCGTTGAGGGGAAAGGGAATGTTCCGAGCGGTAACTATGGCTACACCTTC

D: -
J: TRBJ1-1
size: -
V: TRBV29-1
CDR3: CSVEGTEAFF
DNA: TGCAGCGTTGAGGGGACTGAAGCTTTCTTT

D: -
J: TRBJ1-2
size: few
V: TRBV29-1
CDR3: CSVVTRYGYTF
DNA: TGCAGCGTTGTGACCCGCTATGGCTACACCTTC

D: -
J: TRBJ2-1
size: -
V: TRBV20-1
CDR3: CSASQHNEQFF
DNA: TGCAGTGCTAGTCAGCACAATGAGCAGTTCTTC

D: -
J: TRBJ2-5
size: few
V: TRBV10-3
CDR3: CAISEKGSDQYF
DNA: TGTGCCATCAGTGAGAAGGGGAGCGACCAGTACTTC

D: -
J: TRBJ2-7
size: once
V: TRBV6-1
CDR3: CASSPGMGYEQYF
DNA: TGTGCCAGCAGTCCCGGGATGGGATACGAGCAGTACTTC

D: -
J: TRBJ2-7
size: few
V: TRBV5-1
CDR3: CASSSTPSYEQYF
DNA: TGCGCCAGCAGCTCAACTCCCTCCTACGAGCAGTACTTC

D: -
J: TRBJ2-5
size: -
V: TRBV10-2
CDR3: CASSESWGYQETQYF
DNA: TGCGCCAGCAGTGAGTCATGGGGGTACCAAGAGACCCAGTACTTC

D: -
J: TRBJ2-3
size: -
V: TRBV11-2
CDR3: CASSSPGRRWSDTQYF
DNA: TGTGCCAGCAGCTCACCGGGACGGCGGTGGTCGGATACGCAGTATTTT

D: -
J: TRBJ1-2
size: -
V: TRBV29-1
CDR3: CSVMDLGGYTF
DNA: TGCAGCGTTATGGACCTAGGAGGCTACACCTTC

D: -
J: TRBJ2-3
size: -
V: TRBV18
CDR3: CASSPYSTDTQYF
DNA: TGTGCCAGCTCACCCTACAGCACAGATACGCAGTATTTT

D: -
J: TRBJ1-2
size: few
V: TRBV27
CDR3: CASNRGGPPANYGYTF
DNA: TGTGCCAGCAATCGTGGGGGTCCACCAGCGAACTATGGCTACACCTTC

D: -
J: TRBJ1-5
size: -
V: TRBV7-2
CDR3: CASSLSLGAGTSNQPQHF
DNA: TGTGCCAGCAGCTTATCTCTGGGGGCAGGGACTAGCAATCAGCCCCAGCATTTT

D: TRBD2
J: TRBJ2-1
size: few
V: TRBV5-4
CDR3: CASSSLDDGRARNEQFF
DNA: TGTGCCAGCAGCTCGCTGGATGACGGGAGGGCGCGGAATGAGCAGTTCTTC

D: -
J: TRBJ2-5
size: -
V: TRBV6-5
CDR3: CASSYPDSQETQYF
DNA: TGTGCCAGCAGTTACCCCGACAGCCAAGAGACCCAGTACTTC

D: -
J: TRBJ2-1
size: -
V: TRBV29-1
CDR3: CSVAGAVSRGYNEQFF
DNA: TGCAGCGTTGCAGGGGCTGTGTCCCGAGGGTACAATGAGCAGTTCTTC

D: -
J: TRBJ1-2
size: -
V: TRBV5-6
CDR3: CASSGGAALYGYTF
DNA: TGTGCCAGCAGTGGTGGGGCTGCTCTCTATGGCTACACCTTC

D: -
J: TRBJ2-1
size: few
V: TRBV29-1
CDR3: CSAYSGDDNEQFF
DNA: TGCAGCGCGTATAGCGGAGACGACAATGAGCAGTTCTTC

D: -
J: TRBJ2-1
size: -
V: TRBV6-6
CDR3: CATAEVLSFNEQFF
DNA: TGTGCCACCGCTGAGGTTCTTAGTTTCAATGAGCAGTTCTTC

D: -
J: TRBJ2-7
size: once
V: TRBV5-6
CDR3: CASRGPGPFHEQYF
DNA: TGTGCCAGCAGGGGACCTGGGCCCTTCCACGAGCAGTACTTC

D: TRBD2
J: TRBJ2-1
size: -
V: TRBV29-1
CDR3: CSVPAGAYYNEQFF
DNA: TGCAGCGTCCCGGCGGGAGCCTACTACAATGAGCAGTTCTTC

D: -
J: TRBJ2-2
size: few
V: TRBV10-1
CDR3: CASSSTANTGELFF
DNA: TGCGCCAGCAGCTCGACAGCGAACACCGGGGAGCTGTTTTTT

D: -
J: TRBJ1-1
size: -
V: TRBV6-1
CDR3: CASSVGVTENTEAFF
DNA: TGTGCCAGCAGTGTCGGGGTTACAGAGAACACTGAAGCTTTCTTT

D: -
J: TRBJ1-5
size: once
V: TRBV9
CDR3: CASGIGMGQPQHF
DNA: TGTGCCAGCGGAATTGGGATGGGGCAGCCCCAGCATTTT

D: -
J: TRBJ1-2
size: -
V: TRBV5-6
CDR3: CASSSGGSYGYTF
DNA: TGTGCCAGCAGCTCCGGAGGTAGCTATGGCTACACCTTC